The 4 T cell receptor beta chains listed next were all sequenced from one sample in a study of blood T cell repertoires in COVID-19. The protocol was immunoSEQ multiplex PCR, while the TCRdb copy is restricted to in-frame clones and leaves out a portion. The sample holds 100,000 or so clones; approximately 90% are singletons and the top ten take about 1%. Sequencing was done on a sample of peripheral blood. Receptors originate from a man aged 55 to 70 with acute or convalescent COVID-19.

J is TRBJ2-7 and V is TRBV6-5; tentatively, D is TRBD2 (6 bases). CDR3 length equals 14 residues. The V and J ends lost 5 bases and 1 base respectively, with 12 bases between them. The germline V gene has CDR1 MNHEY and CDR2 SVGAGI. CDR3 bases: TGTGCCAGCAGTATAGGGAGGCGATCCTACGAGCAGTACGTC. Amino acid sequence: CASSIGRRSYEQYV.

This clone was counted between two and nine times. This chain joins TRBV5-4 and TRBJ2-7, with 11 bases fitting TRBD2. Germline-derived CDR1 and CDR2 are SGHNT and YYREEE (reference sequence). The CDR3 has 18 residues. The junction had 11 bases not matched to a gene; V was cut back by 3 bases and J by 0 bases. CDR3 sequence (DNA): TGTGCCAGCAGCTCGCGCGGACTAGCGGGCCGAAGCTCCTACGAGCAGTACGTC. Its translation: CASSSRGLAGRSSYEQYV.

The V gene is TRBV2, the J gene TRBJ2-5; D is possibly TRBD2 (5 bases). Germline CDR1 SNHLY, CDR2 FYNNEI. V lost 8 bases and J lost 7, with 8 bases in between. The CDR3 covers 10 residues. CDR3 nucleotides: TGTGCCAGCTCTGGAGGGACCCAGTACTTC. This sequence encodes CASSGGTQYF.

The gene calls are TRBV7-9 and TRBJ2-1; 12 nucleotides match TRBD2. The junction had 10 bases not matched to a gene; V was cut back by 5 bases and J by 8 bases. In germline, CDR1 is SEHNR, CDR2 FQNEAQ (reference sequence). The CDR3 spans 16 residues. DNA for the CDR3: TGTGCCAGCAGCCCCACGACTAGCGGGAGTTGGGATGAGCAGTTCTTC. Amino acid sequence: CASSPTTSGSWDEQFF.